This TCR beta chain emerged from a study of blood T cells in healthy people across ages. With a J-beta primer mix and a sample-barcoded 5' primer, a second PCR ran 7 to 11 cycles. TCRdb analysed the 5' RACE reads with MiXCR anew, one entry per CDR3 protein. The sample yields around 800,000 distinct CDR3 sequences, about 62% seen once. The V gene lost 0 bases and the J gene lost 2 bases, with 13 bases spanning the gap. This CDR3 is 15 amino acids long. Germline V gene lookup returns CDR1 SQVTM and CDR2 ANQGSEA. Study-wide points: Diversity figures derived from one million T cells were judged to underestimate the true value. Naive CD4+ cell counts and diversity both ran higher in long-lived than in aged donors. Expanded clonotype shifts may have been confounded, as the donors had an unknown CMV status.

On this clonotype itself: Its antigen is undetermined.

The chain has TRBV29-1 and TRBJ1-1; no firm D call. The clonotype was recovered from a man in his thirties or forties in good health. Input material: blood. CDR3 amino acids: CSVEDLSEVNTEAFF. The DNA for the CDR3 is TGCAGCGTTGAAGATCTTTCAGAGGTAAACACTGAAGCTTTCTTT.